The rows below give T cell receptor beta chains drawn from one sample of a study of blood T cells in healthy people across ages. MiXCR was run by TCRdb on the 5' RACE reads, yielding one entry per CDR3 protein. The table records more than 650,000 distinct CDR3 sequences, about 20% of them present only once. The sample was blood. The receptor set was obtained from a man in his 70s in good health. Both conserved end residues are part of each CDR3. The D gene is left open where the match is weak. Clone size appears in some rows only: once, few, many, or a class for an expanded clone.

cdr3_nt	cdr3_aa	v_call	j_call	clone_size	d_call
TGCAGCGTCGAAGATGCTGGGACCTACGAGCAGTACTTC	CSVEDAGTYEQYF	TRBV29-1	TRBJ2-7	few	-
TGTGCCAGCAGCGCACCGGGACAGGTTGATCGGGACATTCAGTACTTC	CASSAPGQVDRDIQYF	TRBV9	TRBJ2-4	few	TRBD1
TGTGCCAGCTGGAGGGACAGGGGAATGCATCAGCCCCAGCATTTT	CASWRDRGMHQPQHF	TRBV6-4	TRBJ1-5	few	TRBD1
TGTGCCAGCAGCGAATCCACCGGAGGGACCCAGTACTTC	CASSESTGGTQYF	TRBV2	TRBJ2-5	few	-
TGTGCCAGCAGCCCGACGGGACAGAGCACAGATACGCAGTATTTT	CASSPTGQSTDTQYF	TRBV28	TRBJ2-3	many	TRBD1
TGTGCCATCGCGAATGGGGGGGGCACAGATACGCAGTATTTT	CAIANGGGTDTQYF	TRBV10-3	TRBJ2-3	few	TRBD2
TGTGCCAGTTCCCAGTTTTCGGGCTCCTACAATGAGCAGTTCTTC	CASSQFSGSYNEQFF	TRBV9	TRBJ2-1	-	-
TGTGCCAGCGGAGATATCCAAGAGACCCAGTACTTC	CASGDIQETQYF	TRBV7-9	TRBJ2-5	-	-
TGTGCCAGCAACAGACTAGCGGGACTCACAGATACGCAGTATTTT	CASNRLAGLTDTQYF	TRBV9	TRBJ2-3	few	TRBD2
TGTGCCAGCTCACCTTTTACCGGGACACCCAATGAGCAGTTCTTC	CASSPFTGTPNEQFF	TRBV18	TRBJ2-1	few	-
TGCGCCAGCAGCTTGGAGGTGAGGGGAAAAAGGGGTGAGCAGTTCTTC	CASSLEVRGKRGEQFF	TRBV5-1	TRBJ2-1	few	-
TGTGCCAGCAGGGGGCCCTGGGCTAGTGGCCACAATGAGCAGTTCTTC	CASRGPWASGHNEQFF	TRBV28	TRBJ2-1	many	-
TGCAGTGCTAGCTCCTCGCGGGGGACGCATGGCTACACCTTC	CSASSSRGTHGYTF	TRBV20-1	TRBJ1-2	-	-
TGCGCCAGCAGCCAGGGGATGGGCTACACCTTC	CASSQGMGYTF	TRBV5-1	TRBJ1-2	few	-
TGTGCCAGCAGCTTAACCCAGGGGTCAGATACGCAGTATTTT	CASSLTQGSDTQYF	TRBV7-9	TRBJ2-3	few	-
TGTGCCAGCAGCTTAGCCGCAGGGGCTAATGAAAAACTGTTTTTT	CASSLAAGANEKLFF	TRBV7-2	TRBJ1-4	-	-
TGTGCCAGCAGCCAAGGCAGGGGGCCTACAGATACGCAGTATTTT	CASSQGRGPTDTQYF	TRBV3-1	TRBJ2-3	-	TRBD1
TGCGCCAGCGGACAGGCTTCCTCTGGGGCCAACGTCCTGACTTTC	CASGQASSGANVLTF	TRBV5-1	TRBJ2-6	few	TRBD1
TGTGCCAGCAGCCTGGGGGGACCGGGACTAGCGGTTAATGAGCAGTTCTTC	CASSLGGPGLAVNEQFF	TRBV5-6	TRBJ2-1	few	TRBD2
TGTGCCAGCAGTTTATTGCGGGGGTCGGCTTTCTTT	CASSLLRGSAFF	TRBV12-3/TRBV12-4	TRBJ1-1	-	-
TGCAGCATCACGGAGCCGGGGACAGCTTCCTTC	CSITEPGTASF	TRBV29-1	TRBJ1-2	-	TRBD1
TGCAGTGCCTTAGACAGGGTTCGCACAGATACGCAGCATTTT	CSALDRVRTDTQHF	TRBV20-1	TRBJ1-5	-	TRBD1
TGCAGTGCTAGAGATTCAGTACTGGCGGATACGCAGTATTTT	CSARDSVLADTQYF	TRBV20-1	TRBJ2-3	-	-
TGTGCCAGCAGTATTGGGCCAGGAAATCAGCCCCAGCATTTT	CASSIGPGNQPQHF	TRBV6-2/TRBV6-3	TRBJ1-5	few	-
TGTGCCAGCAGGTTGACTAGCGGGTGGGTGGATGAGCAGTTCTTC	CASRLTSGWVDEQFF	TRBV12-3/TRBV12-4	TRBJ2-1	-	TRBD2
TGTGCCAGCAGCTATCGACAGTTTTACAGCACAGATACGCAGTATTTT	CASSYRQFYSTDTQYF	TRBV28	TRBJ2-3	-	-
TGTGCTAGTGGTTTGGTAGACGGCACAGGGGGGATTTACAATGAGCAGTTCTTC	CASGLVDGTGGIYNEQFF	TRBV12-5	TRBJ2-1	-	TRBD1
TGCACCAGCAGCCTGGGCACTGAAGCTTTCTTT	CTSSLGTEAFF	TRBV5-1	TRBJ1-1	few	-
TGTGCCATCAGTGGGGAGGGCTACAATGAGCAGTTCTTC	CAISGEGYNEQFF	TRBV10-3	TRBJ2-1	many	TRBD2
TGCGCCAGCAGCTTGGAGACTAGTATGGATGAGCAGTTCTTC	CASSLETSMDEQFF	TRBV5-1	TRBJ2-1	-	-
TGTGCCATCAGTGCGTATCAGGAGGCCCAAGAGACCCAGTACTTC	CAISAYQEAQETQYF	TRBV10-3	TRBJ2-5	-	-
TGTGCCAGCAGCTTATGGACTAGCGGAGGGGAGACCCAGTACTTC	CASSLWTSGGETQYF	TRBV7-9	TRBJ2-5	-	TRBD2
TGTGCCAGCAGTGTGCTGATAGCTAACTATGGCTACACCTTC	CASSVLIANYGYTF	TRBV5-6	TRBJ1-2	once	-
TGTGCCAGCACCGCCGCCCTTCTGAGGGCAGATACGCAGTATTTT	CASTAALLRADTQYF	TRBV2	TRBJ2-3	few	-
TGTGCCAGCGTCTTTTGGGGACAGGAATACGATGGCTACACCTTC	CASVFWGQEYDGYTF	TRBV28	TRBJ1-2	-	TRBD1
TGTGCCAGCAGCCGGCGGGAAAGTTCTGGAAACACCATATATTTT	CASSRRESSGNTIYF	TRBV14	TRBJ1-3	-	-
TGCAGTGCTAGAGACTCAGGGGGCTTTGGCACTGAAGCTTTCTTT	CSARDSGGFGTEAFF	TRBV20-1	TRBJ1-1	-	TRBD1
TGCAGCGCCCGGGACGAGACAAACATTCAGTACTTC	CSARDETNIQYF	TRBV29-1	TRBJ2-4	few	-
TGTGCCAGCAGGCCGGCAGGGACCTATAGCAATCAGCCCCAGCATTTT	CASRPAGTYSNQPQHF	TRBV27	TRBJ1-5	-	-